This entry lists 27 T cell receptor beta chains sequenced from one sample in a study of OX40 agonist ivuxolimab in advanced cancers. Assay used: immunoSEQ multiplex PCR; TCRdb lists only in-frame clones, some missing. The sample carries tens of thousands of clones, about nine tenths recorded once. Material: CD4+ or CD8+ T cells sorted from blood, obtained in a trial of the OX40 agonist ivuxolimab. The receptors were gathered from an adult with an advanced solid tumor such as melanoma, head and neck, liver or kidney cancer.

CDR3 sequence: CASSLPRDKASGANVLTF. For the CDR3, the DNA is TGTGCCAGCAGCTTGCCCCGGGACAAGGCCTCTGGGGCCAACGTCCTGACTTTC. V usage is TRBV5-4 and J usage is TRBJ2-6; D may be TRBD1 (6 bases). The V gene's germline CDR1 is SGHNT and CDR2 YYREEE (reference sequence). Trimming pared 1 base from V and 0 bases from J, leaving 14 bases between. There are 18 residues in the CDR3.

This chain uses TRBV6-8 with TRBJ1-5, with D unclear. CDR3 length: 15 amino acids. Trimming shortened V by 5 bases and J by 4 bases, and 15 bases separated the two germline ends. The germline V gene encodes CDR1 MNHGY and CDR2 SAAAGT. CDR3 sequence (DNA): TGTGCCAGCAGTGACTGGGTATCCTTAAATCAGCCCCAGCATTTT. Its translation is CASSDWVSLNQPQHF.

The chain uses TRBV19 and TRBJ2-3, with TRBD1 matching 7 bases. This CDR3 region has 13 residues. Looked up from germline, CDR1 is LNHDA and CDR2 is SQIVND (reference sequence). With V trimmed by 7 bases and J by 4 bases, 5 bases remained unmatched. Written as DNA, the CDR3 is TGTGCCAGTACTAACCAGGGGGCAGATACGCAGTATTTT. Translating gives CASTNQGADTQYF.

The rearrangement uses TRBV6-1 and TRBJ1-5, with 8 positions matching TRBD1. The J segment lost 7 bases and the V segment lost 3 bases, leaving 11 bases of the junction unmatched. CDR1 and CDR2 (germline): MNHNS, SASEGT. This CDR3 has 16 amino acids. Here the CDR3 reads CASSDPGAGGRQPQHF. CDR3 bases: TGTGCCAGCAGTGACCCTGGAGCAGGGGGCAGACAGCCCCAGCATTTT.

V usage is TRBV4-2 and J usage is TRBJ1-5; a possible D gene is TRBD1 (5 bases). With 1 base removed from V and 0 bases from J, the gap between germline ends came to 10 bases. Per germline, CDR1 LGHNA and CDR2 YNFKEQ. The CDR3 has 16 amino acids. The chain's CDR3 is CASSQGRGVSNQPQHF. CDR3 nucleotides: TGTGCCAGCAGCCAAGGTCGAGGGGTTAGCAATCAGCCCCAGCATTTT.

The rearrangement links TRBV23-1 to TRBJ2-7; 7 bases agree with TRBD1. TRBV23-1 belongs to the ORF category, with a function that is uncertain. This CDR3 spans 15 amino acids. J was trimmed by 0 bases and V by 4 bases; bases with no gene match: 6. CDR3 DNA: TGCGCCAGCAGTCGGGCAGGGGGTCCCTCCTACGAGCAGTACTTC. Translated, it gives CASSRAGGPSYEQYF.

This clone was seen once. The chain links TRBV19 to TRBJ2-3, with D hard to call. V was cut by 4 bases and J by 5 bases, with 19 bases left in between. The CDR3 sequence is 16 residues long. The germline CDR1 and CDR2 sequences are LNHDA and SQIVND (reference sequence). In nucleotides, the CDR3 is TGTGCCAGTAGTAAGGGCGAGGCAGTTCCAGGAGATACGCAGTATTTT. This codes for CASSKGEAVPGDTQYF.

The DNA for the CDR3 is TGCGCCAGCAGCACTACAGCGTCTGGGGCCAACGTCCTGACTTTC. Its translation: CASSTTASGANVLTF. This rearrangement joins TRBV5-1 to TRBJ2-6; no firm D call. This CDR3 is 15 amino acids long. Between the trimmed V and J ends, which lost 4 bases and 1 base, there was a span of 9 bases. The germline gives CDR1 SGHRS, CDR2 YFSETQ.

The CDR3 here is CASSPLSSFNYGYTF. In nucleotides, the CDR3 is TGTGCCAGCAGCCCGCTTAGCAGTTTTAACTATGGCTACACCTTC. V usage is TRBV9 and J usage is TRBJ1-2, with unresolved D. CDR3 length: 15 amino acids. Germline assignment: CDR1 SGDLS and CDR2 YYNGEE. With 4 bases removed from V and 1 base from J, the gap between germline ends came to 14 bases.

This chain joins TRBV18 and TRBJ2-5; D ambiguous. The CDR3 has 11 residues. Germline V gene data show CDR1 as KGHSH and CDR2 as LQKENI. Trimming cost V 5 bases and J 10 bases, with 11 bases left between them. The CDR3 sequence: CASSTQQSQYF. Here the CDR3 DNA reads TGTGCCAGCTCAACCCAGCAGAGCCAGTACTTC.

This sequence joins TRBV18 and TRBJ2-6, with 9 bases that match TRBD2. With V trimmed by 4 bases and J by 0 bases, 7 bases remained unmatched. Germline lookup yields CDR1 KGHSH and CDR2 LQKENI. The CDR3 sequence is 18 residues long. CDR3 amino acids: CASSLSAGGFSGANVLTF. The CDR3 DNA follows: TGTGCCAGCTCACTATCAGCGGGGGGTTTCTCTGGGGCCAACGTCCTGACTTTC.

The genes are TRBV19 and TRBJ2-3, with 9 bases aligning to TRBD2. The germline V gene encodes CDR1 LNHDA and CDR2 SQIVND (reference sequence). CDR3 length equals 16 residues. Losses at the gene ends were 9 bases for V and 0 bases for J; bases not matched to a gene: 10. Here the CDR3 DNA reads TGTGCCAGCAGAAACCGAGGACTAGCGAGCACAGATACGCAGTATTTT. Translated: CASRNRGLASTDTQYF.

This clone came up once. This chain uses TRBV7-9 with TRBJ1-1; a weak D match, TRBD1 (5 bases). The CDR3 is 16 residues long. The ends were cut back, 4 bases at V and 0 bases at J, with 15 bases in the middle. CDR1 and CDR2 (germline): SEHNR, FQNEAQ (reference sequence). CDR3 sequence: CASSSLWGSMNTEAFF. The CDR3 nucleotides read TGTGCCAGCAGCTCGCTTTGGGGGTCAATGAACACTGAAGCTTTCTTT.

The gene calls are TRBV30 and TRBJ2-2, with D perhaps TRBD1 (7 bases). CDR3 size: 15 residues. Deletions cut 5 bases from V and 4 bases from J, with 17 bases between. Germline CDR1 and CDR2: GTSNPN and SVGIG (reference sequence). This CDR3 is CAWGGGTDGTGELFF. DNA for the CDR3: TGTGCCTGGGGTGGGGGGACAGACGGCACCGGGGAGCTGTTTTTT. Looking up the rest from reference TRBV30 and TRBJ2-2 gives the full variable domain: SQTIHQWPATLVQPVGSPLSLECTVEGTSNPNLYWYRQAAGRGLQLLFYSVGIGQISSEVPQNLSASRPQDRQFILSSKKLLLSDSGFYLCAWGGGTDGTGELFFGEGSRLTVL.

The chain links TRBV6-1 to TRBJ1-3, with 7 bases that match TRBD1. CDR1 and CDR2 from the germline V gene are MNHNS and SASEGT. This CDR3 contains 15 residues. V dropped 6 bases and J dropped 3; count of bases not matched to a gene: 8. CDR3 bases: TGTGCCAGCAGGGGACAGTACAGAGGTGGAAACACCATATATTTT. It encodes CASRGQYRGGNTIYF.

This clone was seen just once. The J gene is TRBJ2-4, the V gene TRBV28; no clear D. V shed 7 bases and J shed 2 bases, with 12 bases lying between them. Germline-derived CDR1 and CDR2 are MDHEN and SYDVKM. The CDR3 covers 14 residues. The CDR3 sequence: CASIPHSPKNIQYF. Here the CDR3 DNA reads TGTGCCAGCATTCCTCACTCGCCCAAAAACATTCAGTACTTC.

The chain joins TRBV5-1 to TRBJ1-6; 9 positions agree with TRBD1. J gave up 7 bases and V 4 bases, and 6 bases lay outside the gene matches. Germline CDR1 and CDR2: SGHRS and YFSETQ. The CDR3 sequence is 15 residues long. For the CDR3, the DNA is TGCGCCAGCAGCCTACGGGACAGGGACAATTCACCCCTCCACTTT. This encodes CASSLRDRDNSPLHF.

The gene calls are TRBV10-3 and TRBJ2-7; 7 bases map to TRBD1. The CDR3 totals 16 residues. Per the germline V gene, CDR1 is ENHRY and CDR2 is SYGVKD. The V and J ends lost 4 bases and 0 bases, in that order; junction bases with no gene match: 9. The CDR3 sequence is CAISARQGISSYEQYF. DNA of the CDR3: TGTGCCATCAGTGCGAGACAGGGTATCAGCTCCTACGAGCAGTACTTC.

V and J are TRBV7-2 and TRBJ2-5, with TRBD1 identical over 8 bases. Unmatched junction bases numbered 3, after V lost 2 bases and J lost 4 bases. CDR3 length equals 14 residues. CDR1 and CDR2 (germline): SGHTA, FQGNSA. The chain's CDR3 is CASSLTDRGETQYF. The CDR3 DNA is TGTGCCAGCAGCTTAACCGACAGGGGAGAGACCCAGTACTTC.

The rearrangement links TRBV30 to TRBJ1-2, with unresolved D. The CDR3 is 13 residues long. Trimming pared 5 bases from V and 8 bases from J, leaving 18 bases between. The germline V gene has CDR1 GTSNPN and CDR2 SVGIG (reference sequence). CDR3 residues: CAWEDRRRGGYTF. The CDR3 DNA is TGTGCCTGGGAGGACCGCCGTAGAGGGGGCTACACCTTC.

V and J are TRBV19 and TRBJ2-1; 7 nucleotides match TRBD2. Germline CDR1 is LNHDA and CDR2 is SQIVND (reference sequence). This CDR3 contains 15 residues. J was trimmed by 9 bases and V by 5 bases; bases with no gene match: 13. CDR3 residues: CASSDGRASWGEQFF. The CDR3 DNA follows: TGTGCCAGTAGTGATGGGAGGGCTTCTTGGGGTGAGCAGTTCTTC. Combining the CDR3 with reference TRBV19 and TRBJ2-1 gives the whole variable domain DGGITQSPKYLFRKEGQNVTLSCEQNLNHDAMYWYRQDPGQGLRLIYYSQIVNDFQKGDIAEGYSVSREKKESFPLTVTSAQKNPTAFYLCASSDGRASWGEQFFGPGTRLTVL.

The gene calls are TRBV18 and TRBJ1-5, with D tentatively TRBD1 (5 bases). The CDR3 length is 13 residues. Germline CDR1 and CDR2: KGHSH and LQKENI. V shed 5 bases and J shed 4 bases, with 9 bases lying between them. The CDR3 bases are TGTGCCAGCTCATCAGCAGGGAATCAGCCCCAGCATTTT. The encoded protein is CASSSAGNQPQHF. Full variable domain (rest looked up from reference TRBV18 and TRBJ1-5): NAGVMQNPRHLVRRRGQEARLRCSPMKGHSHVYWYRQLPEEGLKFMVYLQKENIIDESGMPKERFSAEFPKEGPSILRIQQVVRGDSAAYFCASSSAGNQPQHFGDGTRLSIL.

CDR3 sequence reads: CASSVLSGSYNEQFF. The CDR3 DNA follows: TGTGCCAGCAGCGTATTAAGCGGCAGCTACAATGAGCAGTTCTTC. This chain links TRBV9 with TRBJ2-1; tentatively, D is TRBD2 (5 bases). V was trimmed by 1 base and J by 3 bases, leaving 11 bases between them. In germline, CDR1 is SGDLS, CDR2 YYNGEE. This CDR3 contains 15 residues.

This clone is a singleton in its sample. The chain recombines TRBV11-1 with TRBJ2-1, with 9 bases lining up with TRBD1. This CDR3 has 15 amino acids. V lost 5 bases, J lost 3 bases, and 5 bases stayed unmatched. Germline CDR1 and CDR2: SGHAT and FQDESV (reference sequence). CDR3 nucleotide sequence: TGTGCCAGCAGCGACCCGGGACAGGGCTACAATGAGCAGTTCTTC. Translating it yields CASSDPGQGYNEQFF.

This clone occurred once. The CDR3 DNA reads TGTGCCAGCAGTCAATTTACTAGCGGCTCCTACAATGAGCAGTTCTTC. As protein: CASSQFTSGSYNEQFF. The chain couples TRBV11-2 to TRBJ2-1; 8 bases agree with TRBD2. V dropped 6 bases and J dropped 0; count of bases not matched to a gene: 7. Germline V gene data show CDR1 as SGHAT and CDR2 as FQNNGV. The CDR3 is 16 residues long.

The chain carries TRBV19 and TRBJ1-2, with D possibly matching TRBD1 (5 bases). The CDR3 sequence is 15 residues long. CDR1 and CDR2 from the germline V gene are LNHDA and SQIVND (reference sequence). V was cut by 3 bases and J by 4 bases, with 15 bases left in between. The CDR3 sequence is CASSISGTWTYGYTF. Here the CDR3 DNA reads TGTGCCAGTAGTATCTCCGGGACTTGGACCTATGGCTACACCTTC.

J is TRBJ2-4 and V is TRBV27; perhaps TRBD2 as D (6 bases). Germline CDR1 reads MNHEY; CDR2 reads SMNVEV (reference sequence). The V end was cut by 4 bases, the J end by 8 bases, with 15 bases between. The CDR3 is 14 amino acids. This CDR3 is CASSSTSWRDIQYF. The CDR3 region has the DNA TGTGCCAGCAGTTCTACATCGTGGAGGGACATTCAGTACTTC.